One and the same sample provided the 9 T cell receptor beta chains below, sequenced in a study of blood T cell repertoires in COVID-19. Clones were read by immunoSEQ multiplex PCR, and TCRdb kept only the in-frame ones, dropping some. Among around 77,000 clones, just over 85% were seen once, and the ten largest hold 11%. The source material was peripheral blood. These receptors originate from a man between 65 and 85 years old with active or convalescent COVID-19.

This clone appeared a single time. The chain is built from TRBV29-1 and TRBJ1-5; 7 positions match TRBD1. Trimming took 5 bases from V and 4 from J; bases not matched to a gene: 5. Germline CDR1 and CDR2: SQVTM and ANQGSEA. The length of the CDR3 is 13 residues. The CDR3 nucleotides are TGCAGCGTTTCGACAGGGCGGAATCAGCCCCAGCATTTT. It is translated as CSVSTGRNQPQHF.

This chain links TRBV4-2 with TRBJ2-7; TRBD2 aligns across 10 bases. Per the germline V gene, CDR1 is LGHNA and CDR2 is YNFKEQ. J gave up 3 bases and V 0 bases, and 2 bases lay outside the gene matches. This CDR3 has 15 residues. CDR3 amino acids: CASSQDRTSGYEQYF. Here the CDR3 DNA reads TGTGCCAGCAGCCAAGATAGGACTAGCGGCTACGAGCAGTACTTC.

The V and J genes are TRBV15 and TRBJ2-7; no definite D call. Trimming took 2 bases from V and 0 from J, leaving 14 bases between them. Germline V gene data show CDR1 as LNHNV and CDR2 as YYDKDF (reference sequence). This CDR3 is built from 16 residues. The CDR3: CATSRFPLQSSYEQYF. CDR3 nucleotides: TGTGCCACCAGCAGATTCCCTTTACAGAGCTCCTACGAGCAGTACTTC.

Within the sample, this clone is medium-sized. The gene calls are TRBV4-1 and TRBJ2-7; TRBD1 aligns across 7 bases. The length of the CDR3 is 16 residues. The V gene end was trimmed by 1 base and the J gene end by 4 bases; junction bases not matched to a gene: 10. CDR1 and CDR2 from the germline V gene are MGHRA and YSYEKL. The CDR3 DNA reads TGCGCCAGCAGCCAAGCCCATGGACAGGCCGCTTACGAGCAGTACTTC. Amino acid sequence: CASSQAHGQAAYEQYF.

The chain links TRBV7-2 to TRBJ1-1; perhaps TRBD1 as D (5 bases). The CDR3 runs to 13 residues. Trimming removed 5 bases at V and 5 bases at J, with 12 bases between. CDR1 is SGHTA and CDR2 is FQGNSA in the germline V gene. The CDR3 DNA sequence: TGTGCCAGCAGCCGCAGGGTACAGACTGAAGCTTTCTTT. Translating it yields CASSRRVQTEAFF.

V usage is TRBV28 and J usage is TRBJ1-1, with 8 nucleotides matching TRBD1. Per germline, CDR1 MDHEN and CDR2 SYDVKM. CDR3 length equals 13 residues. The V gene end was trimmed by 6 bases and the J gene end by 6 bases; junction bases not matched to a gene: 6. The CDR3 region has the DNA TGTGCCAGCAGGGGACAGGTGGGGCCTGAAGCTTTCTTT. Translated, it gives CASRGQVGPEAFF.

This clone was detected only once. This sequence joins TRBV19 and TRBJ1-6; D might be TRBD1 (6 bases). Trimming removed 5 bases at V and 4 bases at J, with 18 bases between. This CDR3 has 17 amino acids. Germline values: CDR1 LNHDA, CDR2 SQIVND (reference sequence). The CDR3 here is CASSDRRGGTYNSPLHF. The CDR3 bases are TGTGCCAGTAGTGACAGGAGGGGGGGAACTTATAATTCACCCCTCCACTTT. The full variable domain, in which reference TRBV19 and TRBJ1-6 provide the parts outside the CDR3, is DGGITQSPKYLFRKEGQNVTLSCEQNLNHDAMYWYRQDPGQGLRLIYYSQIVNDFQKGDIAEGYSVSREKKESFPLTVTSAQKNPTAFYLCASSDRRGGTYNSPLHFGNGTRLTVT.

The chain links TRBV5-1 to TRBJ1-5; 8 bases are a match to TRBD1. This CDR3 has 15 amino acids. From germline, CDR1 is SGHRS and CDR2 YFSETQ. The ends lost 0 bases at V and 4 bases at J; junction bases unmatched: 3. The CDR3 spells CASSLGTGFNQPQHF. Written as DNA, the CDR3 is TGCGCCAGCAGCTTGGGGACAGGGTTTAATCAGCCCCAGCATTTT.

This chain connects TRBV28 to TRBJ2-7, with a possible D match to TRBD1 (7 bases). Between the trimmed V and J ends, which lost 0 bases and 0 bases, there was a span of 12 bases. The germline V gene has CDR1 MDHEN and CDR2 SYDVKM. This CDR3 is built from 16 residues. The chain's CDR3 is CASSLWGGDSSYEQYF. The CDR3 region has the DNA TGTGCCAGCAGTTTATGGGGCGGGGACAGCTCCTACGAGCAGTACTTC.